This TCR beta chain was documented in a study of cytotoxic CD8 clonotypes in ibrutinib-treated CLL. Clones were sequenced by immunoSEQ multiplex PCR, and TCRdb holds only the in-frame ones, with some missing. The profile shows over 200,000 clones, roughly 77% of them singletons. CDR3 length: 17 residues. In germline, CDR1 is SGHRS, CDR2 YFSETQ. The germline V and J ends were trimmed by 4 bases and 0 bases, with 19 bases remaining between them. The origin of this receptor is a human donor with chronic lymphocytic leukemia. This chain connects TRBV5-1 to TRBJ1-1; possible D gene TRBD1, 5 bases. The source was PBMCs, collected after 12 months of ibrutinib treatment. Here the CDR3 DNA reads TGCGCCAGCAGCATTGGCCATCTAAGGACACTGAACACTGAAGCTTTCTTT. This translates into CASSIGHLRTLNTEAFF.